This T cell receptor beta chain comes out of a study of blood T cell repertoires in COVID-19. Using immunoSEQ multiplex PCR, the repertoire was profiled, and TCRdb retains in-frame clones only, with some absent. The profile shows around 280,000 clones, around 85% of them singletons. Germline-derived CDR1 and CDR2 are SGHRS and YFSETQ. Trimming left V 4 bases short and J 8 bases short, with 16 bases between. The CDR3 loop spans 15 amino acids. Clinical history reported by participants formed the basis on which cohorts were assigned. This clone has a single count. This sequence joins TRBV5-1 and TRBJ1-6; D not resolved. This receptor was obtained from a woman aged 40-49 years who had recovered from COVID-19. Sequencing used PBMCs or T cells enriched from blood (not recorded which). This CDR3 reads CASSAAMRTDSPLHF. In nucleotides, the CDR3 is TGCGCCAGCAGCGCGGCAATGAGAACGGATTCACCCCTCCACTTT.